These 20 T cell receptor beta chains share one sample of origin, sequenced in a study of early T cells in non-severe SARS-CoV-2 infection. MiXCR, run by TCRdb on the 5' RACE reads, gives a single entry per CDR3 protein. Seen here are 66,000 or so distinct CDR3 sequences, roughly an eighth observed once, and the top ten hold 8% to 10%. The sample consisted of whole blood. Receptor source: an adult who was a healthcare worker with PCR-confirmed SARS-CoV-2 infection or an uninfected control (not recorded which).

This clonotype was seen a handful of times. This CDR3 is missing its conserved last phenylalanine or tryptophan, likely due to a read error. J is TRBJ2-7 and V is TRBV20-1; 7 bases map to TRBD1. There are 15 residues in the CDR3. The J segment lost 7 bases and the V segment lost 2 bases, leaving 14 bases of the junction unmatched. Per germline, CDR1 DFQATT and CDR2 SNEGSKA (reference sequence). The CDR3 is CSARKPGQSPWEQYL. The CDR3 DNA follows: TGCAGTGCTAGAAAACCGGGACAGTCCCCCTGGGAGCAGTACTTG.

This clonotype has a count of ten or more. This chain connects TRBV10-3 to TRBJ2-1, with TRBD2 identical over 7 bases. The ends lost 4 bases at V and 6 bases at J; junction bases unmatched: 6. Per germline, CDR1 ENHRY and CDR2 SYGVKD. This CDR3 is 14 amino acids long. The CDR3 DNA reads TGTGCCATCAGTGTCGGGGGAGGGCCCAATGAGCAGTTCTTC. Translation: CAISVGGGPNEQFF.

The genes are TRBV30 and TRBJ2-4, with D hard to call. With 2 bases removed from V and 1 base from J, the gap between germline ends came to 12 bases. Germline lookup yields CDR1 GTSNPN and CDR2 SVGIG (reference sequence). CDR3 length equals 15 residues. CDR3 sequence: CAWSLGGLAKNIQYF. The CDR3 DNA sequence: TGTGCCTGGAGTCTTGGTGGGCTCGCCAAAAACATTCAGTACTTC.

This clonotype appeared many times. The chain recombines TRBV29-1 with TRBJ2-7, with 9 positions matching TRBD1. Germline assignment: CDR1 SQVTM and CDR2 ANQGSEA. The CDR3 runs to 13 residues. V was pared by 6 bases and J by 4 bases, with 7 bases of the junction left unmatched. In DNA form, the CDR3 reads TGCAGCGTGGACAGGGGCCCCCAGTACGAGCAGTACTTC. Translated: CSVDRGPQYEQYF.

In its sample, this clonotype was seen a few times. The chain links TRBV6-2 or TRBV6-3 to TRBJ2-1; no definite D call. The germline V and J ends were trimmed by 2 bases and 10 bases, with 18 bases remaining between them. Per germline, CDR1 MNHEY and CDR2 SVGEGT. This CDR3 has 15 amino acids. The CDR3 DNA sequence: TGTGCCAGCAGTTACCCGCCGGGCCGCCGTCTGGAGCAGTTCTTC. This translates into CASSYPPGRRLEQFF.

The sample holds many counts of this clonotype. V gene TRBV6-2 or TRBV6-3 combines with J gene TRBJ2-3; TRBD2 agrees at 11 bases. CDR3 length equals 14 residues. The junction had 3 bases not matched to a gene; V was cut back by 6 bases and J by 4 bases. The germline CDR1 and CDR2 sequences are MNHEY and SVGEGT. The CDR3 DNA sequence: TGTGCCAGCAGAATAGCGGGAGGGGCAGATACGCAGTATTTT. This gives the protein CASRIAGGADTQYF.

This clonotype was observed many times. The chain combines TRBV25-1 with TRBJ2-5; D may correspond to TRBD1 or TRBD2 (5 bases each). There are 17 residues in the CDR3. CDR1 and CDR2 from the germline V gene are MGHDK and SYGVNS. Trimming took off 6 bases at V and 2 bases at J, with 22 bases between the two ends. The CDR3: CASSPGRAGLFQETQYF. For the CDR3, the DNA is TGTGCCAGCAGCCCAGGGCGGGCAGGGTTGTTTCAAGAGACCCAGTACTTC.

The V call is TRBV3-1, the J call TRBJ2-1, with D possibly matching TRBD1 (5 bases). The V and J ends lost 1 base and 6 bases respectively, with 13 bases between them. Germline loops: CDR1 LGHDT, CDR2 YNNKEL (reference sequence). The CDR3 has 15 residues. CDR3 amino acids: CASSQVRNGANEQFF. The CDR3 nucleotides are TGTGCCAGCAGCCAAGTAAGGAATGGGGCCAATGAGCAGTTCTTC.

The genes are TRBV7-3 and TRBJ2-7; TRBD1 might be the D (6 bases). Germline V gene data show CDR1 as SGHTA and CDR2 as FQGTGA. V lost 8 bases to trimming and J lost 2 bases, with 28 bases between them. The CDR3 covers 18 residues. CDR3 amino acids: CASARGHGTQKDTYEQYF. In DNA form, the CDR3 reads TGTGCCAGCGCTCGAGGACACGGGACACAAAAAGATACCTACGAGCAGTACTTC.

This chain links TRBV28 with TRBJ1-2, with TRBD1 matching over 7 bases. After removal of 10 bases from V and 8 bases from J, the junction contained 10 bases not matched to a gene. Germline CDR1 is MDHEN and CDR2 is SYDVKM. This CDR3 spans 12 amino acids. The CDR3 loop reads CATLPGQRGYTF. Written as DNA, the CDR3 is TGTGCCACCCTACCGGGACAGCGAGGCTACACCTTC.

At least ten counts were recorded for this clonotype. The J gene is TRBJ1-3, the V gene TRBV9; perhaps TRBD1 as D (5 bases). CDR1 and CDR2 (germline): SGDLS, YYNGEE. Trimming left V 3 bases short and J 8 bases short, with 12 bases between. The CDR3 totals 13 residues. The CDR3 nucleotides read TGTGCCAGCAGCGGGTTGACGGGGGACACCATATATTTT. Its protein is CASSGLTGDTIYF.

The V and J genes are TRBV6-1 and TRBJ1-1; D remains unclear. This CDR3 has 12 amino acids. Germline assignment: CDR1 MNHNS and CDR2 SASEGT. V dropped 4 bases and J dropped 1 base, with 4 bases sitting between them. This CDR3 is CASSGWNTEAFF. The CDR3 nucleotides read TGTGCCAGCAGTGGGTGGAACACTGAAGCTTTCTTT.

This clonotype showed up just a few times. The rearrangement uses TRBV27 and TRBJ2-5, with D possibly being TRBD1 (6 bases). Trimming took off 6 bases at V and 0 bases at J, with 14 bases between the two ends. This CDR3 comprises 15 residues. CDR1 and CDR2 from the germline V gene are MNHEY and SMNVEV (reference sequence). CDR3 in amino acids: CASSHYGQHQETQYF. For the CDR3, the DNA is TGTGCCAGCAGCCATTATGGACAGCACCAAGAGACCCAGTACTTC.

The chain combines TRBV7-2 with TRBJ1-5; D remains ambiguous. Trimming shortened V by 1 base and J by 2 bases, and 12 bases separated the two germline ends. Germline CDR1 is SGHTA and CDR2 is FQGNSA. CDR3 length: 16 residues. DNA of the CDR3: TGTGCCAGCAGCTTAGTAACCGGTTTGGGCAATCAGCCCCAGCATTTT. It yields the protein CASSLVTGLGNQPQHF.

CDR3 amino acids: CASSRRGENTGELFF. The CDR3 DNA is TGTGCCAGCAGCCGAAGGGGGGAAAACACCGGGGAGCTGTTTTTT. J is TRBJ2-2 and V is TRBV7-2; the D gene could be TRBD1 or TRBD2 (6 bases each). The CDR3 consists of 15 residues. The germline V gene has CDR1 SGHTA and CDR2 FQGNSA. V was cut by 5 bases and J by 2 bases, with 12 bases left in between.

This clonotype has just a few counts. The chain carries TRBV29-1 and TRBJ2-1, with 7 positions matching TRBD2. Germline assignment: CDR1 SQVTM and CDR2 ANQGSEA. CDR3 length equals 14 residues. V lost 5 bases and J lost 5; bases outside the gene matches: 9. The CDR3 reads CSVKVSGSHNEQFF. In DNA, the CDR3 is TGCAGCGTTAAGGTTAGCGGGTCCCACAATGAGCAGTTCTTC.

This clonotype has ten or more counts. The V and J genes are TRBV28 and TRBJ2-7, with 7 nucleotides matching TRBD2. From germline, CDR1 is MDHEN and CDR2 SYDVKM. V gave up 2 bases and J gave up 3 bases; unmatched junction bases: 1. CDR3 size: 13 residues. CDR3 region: CASSLGGSYEQYF. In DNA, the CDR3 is TGTGCCAGCAGTTTAGGCGGGAGCTACGAGCAGTACTTC.

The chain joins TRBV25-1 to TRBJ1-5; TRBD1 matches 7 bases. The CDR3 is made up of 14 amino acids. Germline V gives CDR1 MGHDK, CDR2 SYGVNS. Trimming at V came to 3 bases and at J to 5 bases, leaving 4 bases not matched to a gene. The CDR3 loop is CASSEPGGHQPQHF. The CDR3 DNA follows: TGTGCCAGCAGTGAGCCAGGGGGGCATCAGCCCCAGCATTTT.

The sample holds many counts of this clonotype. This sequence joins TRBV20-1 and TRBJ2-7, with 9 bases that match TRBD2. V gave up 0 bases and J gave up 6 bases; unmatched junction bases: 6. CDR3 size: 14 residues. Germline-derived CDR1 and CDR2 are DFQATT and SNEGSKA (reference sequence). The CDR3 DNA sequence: TGCAGTGCTAGAGATGCGGGACTAGCAGCCGAGCAGTACTTC. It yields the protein CSARDAGLAAEQYF.

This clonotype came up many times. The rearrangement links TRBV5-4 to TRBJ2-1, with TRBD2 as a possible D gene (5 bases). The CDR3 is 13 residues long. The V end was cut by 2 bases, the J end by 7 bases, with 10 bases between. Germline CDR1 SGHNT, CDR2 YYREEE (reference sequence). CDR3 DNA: TGTGCCAGCAGCTTCCTAGCTAGGAATGAGCAGTTCTTC. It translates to CASSFLARNEQFF.